This entry describes one T cell receptor (beta chain). Per the study methods: Estimated nucleated cell counts came from reference gene primer amplification. Repertoires were generated with immunoSEQ multiplex PCR, while TCRdb's copy carries only in-frame clones and drops some. Clone size and V and J calls were adopted from that table, with D and trimming inferred from the DNA. The repertoire has more than 50,000 clones, 85% of them found once; the top ten carry about a sixth. The CDR3 extends over 14 amino acids. Trimming left V 5 bases short and J 3 bases short, with 16 bases between. CDR1 and CDR2 (germline): GTSNPN, SVGIG (reference sequence). This specimen comes from a study of blood T cell repertoires in COVID-19. Study at large: Collection of acute and convalescent COVID-19 samples took place in the United States, Italy and Spain. Sample material is recorded as cDNA or gDNA derived from T cells, B-cell-depleted T cells, or PBMCs.

The sequenced sample consisted of peripheral blood. The V and J genes are TRBV30 and TRBJ1-1, with a possible D match to TRBD1 (6 bases). The clonotype originates from a human donor in a cohort sampled during active COVID-19. CDR3 nucleotide sequence: TGTGCCTGGGGGGGAAGGGGGAGACACACTGAAGCTTTCTTT. Its translation is CAWGGRGRHTEAFF.